Below, 22 T cell receptor beta chains from the same sample are listed, as sequenced in a study of CD8 T cells in Susac syndrome. A quantity of about 0.5 to 1 ug RNA underwent reverse transcription using random hexamers. MiXCR was run by TCRdb on the immunoSEQ multiplex PCR reads, yielding one entry per CDR3 protein. The sample has approximately 120,000 distinct CDR3 sequences, about nine tenths seen once. The sequenced sample was CD4+ T cells from PBMCs. Receptors were obtained from a human donor in good health.

This clonotype was detected once. This chain links TRBV19 with TRBJ2-5, with 9 bases aligning to TRBD1. The junction had 6 bases not matched to a gene; V was cut back by 8 bases and J by 5 bases. Germline V lookup: CDR1 LNHDA, CDR2 SQIVND (reference sequence). The CDR3 loop spans 13 amino acids. CDR3 DNA: TGTGCCAGTGGCACAGGGGGCTTCGAGACCCAGTACTTC. This translates into CASGTGGFETQYF.

This clonotype was found once. V and J are TRBV11-2 and TRBJ1-6; 9 bases agree with TRBD1. The junction had 10 bases not matched to a gene; V was cut back by 5 bases and J by 8 bases. This CDR3 spans 16 amino acids. Germline V gene data show CDR1 as SGHAT and CDR2 as FQNNGV. The CDR3 loop reads CASSKRPGTGHSPLHF. The CDR3 coding sequence is TGTGCCAGCAGCAAACGTCCCGGGACAGGGCATTCACCCCTCCACTTT.

The gene calls are TRBV5-6 and TRBJ1-2, with 10 nucleotides matching TRBD1. There are 14 residues in the CDR3. The V gene's germline CDR1 is SGHDT and CDR2 YYEEEE. The V gene end was trimmed by 9 bases and the J gene end by 8 bases; junction bases not matched to a gene: 13. CDR3 bases: TGTGCCACACAAACCGGGACAGGGGTTGAGGGCTACACCTTC. This translates into CATQTGTGVEGYTF.

The chain uses TRBV7-2 and TRBJ2-3, with D possibly matching TRBD1 (6 bases). The CDR3 runs to 13 residues. The germline gives CDR1 SGHTA, CDR2 FQGNSA. V lost 3 bases and J lost 3, with 7 bases in between. The DNA of the CDR3 is TGTGCCAGCAGCTTTAGGGGGACAGATACGCAGTATTTT. Amino acid sequence: CASSFRGTDTQYF.

The table lists this clonotype with a count of one. The chain joins TRBV20-1 to TRBJ1-2; TRBD1 matches at 7 bases. J lost 6 bases, V lost 3 bases, and 4 bases had no gene match. Germline V gene data show CDR1 as DFQATT and CDR2 as SNEGSKA (reference sequence). CDR3 length: 12 residues. As DNA, the CDR3 is TGCAGTGCTAGTAGAGGGGGCGATGGCTACACCTTC. Translation: CSASRGGDGYTF.

The rearrangement joins TRBV3-1 to TRBJ2-4; 9 bases fit TRBD1. This CDR3 is 17 amino acids long. The junction had 14 bases not matched to a gene; V was cut back by 4 bases and J by 7 bases. CDR1 and CDR2 from the germline V gene are LGHDT and YNNKEL (reference sequence). The CDR3 loop is CASSPSSGTGGSNIQYF. As DNA, the CDR3 is TGTGCCAGCAGCCCTTCTTCCGGAACAGGGGGCAGCAACATTCAGTACTTC.

This clonotype was recorded only once. V and J are TRBV5-1 and TRBJ1-1; D not certain. This CDR3 comprises 13 residues. The germline V and J ends were trimmed by 5 bases and 5 bases, with 13 bases remaining between them. Germline-derived CDR1 and CDR2 are SGHRS and YFSETQ. This CDR3 reads CASRDRAKTEAFF. The CDR3 nucleotides are TGCGCCAGCAGAGACCGCGCCAAGACTGAAGCTTTCTTT.

The rearrangement uses TRBV5-4 and TRBJ2-2; TRBD1 aligns across 9 bases. V lost 2 bases, J lost 5 bases, and 7 bases stayed unmatched. The CDR3 runs to 16 residues. The V gene's germline CDR1 is SGHNT and CDR2 YYREEE (reference sequence). Here the CDR3 reads CASSFLPGQGTGELFF. Here the CDR3 DNA reads TGTGCCAGCAGCTTTTTACCGGGACAGGGAACCGGGGAGCTGTTTTTT.

V usage is TRBV27 and J usage is TRBJ2-7, with D possibly being TRBD2 (6 bases). Trimming left V 2 bases short and J 3 bases short, with 8 bases between. The CDR3 contains 13 residues. Germline V gene sequence: CDR1 MNHEY, CDR2 SMNVEV (reference sequence). CDR3: CASSLTGGYEQYF. CDR3 sequence (DNA): TGTGCCAGCAGTTTAACCGGGGGCTACGAGCAGTACTTC.

The chain couples TRBV12-3 or TRBV12-4 to TRBJ2-2; the D gene is possibly TRBD2 (5 bases). The CDR3 consists of 13 residues. V shed 7 bases and J shed 4 bases, with 10 bases lying between them. The CDR3 nucleotides read TGTGCCAGCACCGAGGACTTCACCGGGGAGCTGTTTTTT. Translation: CASTEDFTGELFF.

The CDR3 protein is CASSLAQDTGELFF. CDR3 DNA sequence: TGCGCCAGCAGCTTGGCTCAGGACACCGGGGAGCTGTTTTTT. The chain employs TRBV5-1 and TRBJ2-2; D remains unclear. V was trimmed by 0 bases and J by 3 bases, leaving 6 bases between them. Germline V CDR1 and CDR2: SGHRS, YFSETQ. This CDR3 spans 14 amino acids.

This rearrangement joins TRBV7-3 to TRBJ2-3; unclear D gene. V was clipped by 6 bases and J by 1 base, with 8 bases between them. Germline CDR1 and CDR2: SGHTA and FQGTGA. The CDR3 consists of 13 residues. CDR3 in amino acids: CASRRTGTDTQYF. The CDR3, as DNA: TGTGCCAGCAGGAGAACGGGCACAGATACGCAGTATTTT.

The rearrangement joins TRBV3-1 to TRBJ2-3, with D perhaps matching TRBD2 (5 bases). V was pared by 4 bases and J by 2 bases, with 16 bases between. Germline CDR1 is LGHDT and CDR2 is YNNKEL (reference sequence). CDR3 length: 16 amino acids. This CDR3 reads CASSRVGSGNTDTQYF. The DNA of the CDR3 is TGTGCCAGCAGCCGAGTGGGAAGCGGTAACACAGATACGCAGTATTTT.

The rearrangement uses TRBV7-9 and TRBJ1-6; 7 nucleotides align to TRBD1. CDR3 size: 13 residues. The V gene's germline CDR1 is SEHNR and CDR2 FQNEAQ (reference sequence). V trimming: 6 bases; J trimming: 8 bases; junction bases outside the gene matches: 4. CDR3 sequence reads: CASSRQGDSPLHF. In DNA, the CDR3 is TGTGCCAGCAGTCGACAGGGAGATTCACCCCTCCACTTT.

This clonotype is a singleton in its sample. The chain has TRBV5-6 and TRBJ2-5; the match to TRBD2 covers 13 bases. Trimming took 3 bases from V and 7 from J; bases not matched to a gene: 0. There are 13 residues in the CDR3. Looked up from germline, CDR1 is SGHDT and CDR2 is YYEEEE. CDR3: CASSWTSGGTQYF. The CDR3 bases are TGTGCCAGCAGCTGGACTAGCGGGGGGACCCAGTACTTC.

The chain carries TRBV7-8 and TRBJ2-3; D is ambiguous. Trimming removed 4 bases at V and 6 bases at J, with 14 bases between. Germline loops: CDR1 SGHVS, CDR2 FQNEAQ. This CDR3 contains 14 residues. The CDR3, as DNA: TGTGCCAGCAGCTCGAAGTGGTCCGACGATACGCAGTATTTT. Protein: CASSSKWSDDTQYF.

The V call is TRBV12-3 or TRBV12-4, the J call TRBJ1-2, with 7 bases identical to TRBD1. There are 13 residues in the CDR3. V shed 5 bases and J 7 bases; nucleotides not matched to a gene: 7. The CDR3 is CASSGQVDSGYTF. The CDR3 nucleotides are TGTGCCAGCAGTGGACAGGTGGACTCTGGCTACACCTTC.

V and J are TRBV7-3 and TRBJ1-2, with a weak D call TRBD1 (5 bases). V lost 0 bases to trimming and J lost 3 bases, with 5 bases between them. The CDR3 loop spans 13 amino acids. CDR1 and CDR2 (germline): SGHTA, FQGTGA. The CDR3 DNA sequence: TGTGCCAGCAGCTTAACAGGGGACTATGGCTACACCTTC. It specifies CASSLTGDYGYTF.

The CDR3 region is CASSLDLQTAEAFF. The CDR3, as DNA: TGTGCCAGCAGCTTAGATCTTCAGACGGCTGAAGCTTTCTTT. The chain joins TRBV11-2 to TRBJ1-1; D is unclear. This CDR3 contains 14 residues. The germline V and J ends were trimmed by 0 bases and 6 bases, with 11 bases remaining between them. The germline V gene has CDR1 SGHAT and CDR2 FQNNGV.

This chain links TRBV20-1 with TRBJ2-2, with 11 positions matching TRBD2. The V and J ends lost 1 base and 0 bases, in that order; junction bases with no gene match: 4. The CDR3 has 17 amino acids. Germline lookup yields CDR1 DFQATT and CDR2 SNEGSKA (reference sequence). The CDR3 DNA follows: TGCAGTGCTAGAGGAACTAGCGGGAGAACGAACACCGGGGAGCTGTTTTTT. Residues: CSARGTSGRTNTGELFF.

The V gene is TRBV4-2, the J gene TRBJ2-1; TRBD2 matches at 9 bases. From germline, CDR1 is LGHNA and CDR2 YNFKEQ. Unmatched junction bases numbered 9, after V lost 1 base and J lost 8 bases. CDR3 length: 16 residues. CDR3 in amino acids: CASSQVTASGIHEQFF. The CDR3 nucleotides read TGTGCCAGCAGCCAAGTTACGGCTAGCGGGATCCATGAGCAGTTCTTC.

V and J are TRBV29-1 and TRBJ1-1; D gene unclear. The CDR3 has 10 residues. The V end lost 4 bases, the J end lost 2 bases, and 2 bases lay between the germline ends. The germline V gene encodes CDR1 SQVTM and CDR2 ANQGSEA. CDR3 residues: CSVGNTEAFF. CDR3 nucleotide sequence: TGCAGCGTTGGTAACACTGAAGCTTTCTTT.